This paragraph covers one T cell receptor beta chain sequence. From germline, CDR1 is GTSNPN and CDR2 SVGIG (reference sequence). The CDR3 spans 13 residues. V was clipped by 8 bases and J by 5 bases, with 18 bases between them. These data originate in a study of shared clonotypes between healthy human individuals. Deep-level assay runs were performed. Every immunoSEQ plate was one replicate of a subset's evenly spread DNA. Some clones are missing from TCRdb's copy, which holds only in-frame ones; the method was immunoSEQ multiplex PCR. The data contain millions of clones, over 85% of them singletons. The sample was naive CD4+ T cells sorted from blood. Documented subset: CD45RA+ positively selected. The receptor comes from a man aged 18 to 30 in good health. The chain links TRBV30 to TRBJ2-5; tentative D call: TRBD1 (5 bases). CDR3 DNA: TGTGCCGCTACCTCCGGACACTACGAGACCCAGTACTTC. Protein product: CAATSGHYETQYF.